This T cell receptor beta chain was documented in a study of a mutant IDH1 vaccine in newly diagnosed glioma (dated by TCRdb to 2020 to 2023). Broadly, across the study: Patients received eight vaccinations in weeks 1, 3, 5, 7, 11, 15, 19 and 23, corresponding to visits V03 through V10. Vaccination started 4-6 weeks after radiotherapy alone, or was given together with temozolomide cycles in the groups whose treatment included chemotherapy. Of the 25 to 40 patients who were treated, approximately 60% were male and about 40% were female, and the mean age was around 43 years. Prior to enrollment, standard therapy consisting of radiotherapy alone, temozolomide alone, or radiochemotherapy with temozolomide had been administered to patients, with the combination being received by most patients. Peripheral blood was drawn at six visits: V03 (baseline), V05, V07, V10, V12 and V13. For exploratory analyses, longitudinal TCRB deep sequencing was carried out in more than 20 treated patients wherever samples were available.

The time point label, as the study defines it: week 23, last vaccination. Each vaccine dose, consisting of 300 ug of a 20-mer mutant IDH1 peptide in Montanide, was administered subcutaneously with topical imiquimod. All donors had newly diagnosed IDH1-mutant astrocytomas of WHO grade 3 or 4 that showed loss of nuclear ATRX. The samples were drawn from NOA16, a multicentre, single-arm, open-label phase I trial in Germany that tested a mutant IDH1 peptide vaccine in humans for the first time. The DNeasy Blood and Tissue Kit was used to extract genomic DNA from EDTA blood for TCRB sequencing. The library was produced with the immunoSEQ multiplex PCR assay. Rearranged TCR beta chain sequences were amplified with the hsTCRB Kit following the manufacturer's protocol. Sequencing of TCRB libraries was carried out on an Illumina MiSeq. The original pipeline was this. The proprietary platform of the kit vendor was used for demultiplexing, trimming and gene mapping. TCRdb mirrors the immuneACCESS table, restricted to in-frame sequences. Some clones are absent from its copies; in checked studies, under half trace to an unresolved V gene, and the reason for the others is unknown. V and J calls and clone size are copied from that table; D and trimming were computed from the DNA. In all, the sample holds roughly 45,000 clones, and approximately 84% of those were seen once. The leading ten clones occupy 2% to 2.5% of the sample.

Findings and caveats that apply to the study as a whole: According to the authors, sample limitations meant that analyses of patient blood samples could not be reproduced. No apparent relationship was observed between pseudoprogression and alterations in the top peripheral T cell clonotypes detected by TCRB sequencing. Vaccine-induced immune responses across multiple MHC alleles were detected in roughly 94% of patients. PBMC samples for TCRB deep sequencing were selected based on availability.

To note about this clone: What antigen it recognizes has not been identified. Per-nucleotide qualities are absent, and no much larger clonotype sits a single base away.

The sequence was obtained from a woman younger than 30 with glioma. Some clones in this sample may be carry-over from other donors' samples. Sequencing was performed on PBMCs, taken from a glioma patient whose treatment included an IDH1 peptide vaccine.

The CDR3: CASSLDPRGQGYGYTF. The nucleotide sequence reads TGTGCCAGCAGCTTAGACCCCAGGGGGCAGGGGTATGGCTACACCTTC. The chain is assembled from TRBV7-2 and TRBJ1-2, and 8 bases in between align with TRBD1. Via the germline V gene, CDR1 is SGHTA and CDR2 FQGNSA. The CDR3 goes from the cysteine to the phenylalanine over 16 residues. CDR3 DNA only is kept here, 48 bases in frame from base 1. Trimming takes 1 base off V and 5 bases off J; junction bases not matched to a gene: 9.